There are a few counts of the clone carrying this T cell receptor (beta chain). This sample stems from a study of T-cell reconstitution after alpha-beta-depleted transplantation in children. Germline CDR1 reads SEHNR; CDR2 reads FQNEAQ (reference sequence). This CDR3 is 15 amino acids long. V was trimmed by 2 bases and J by 8 bases, leaving 16 bases between them. A library of TCRbeta sequences, prepared with unique molecular identifiers, was generated. TCRdb analysed the PCR reads with MiXCR anew, one entry per CDR3 protein. Among 600,000 to 700,000 distinct CDR3 sequences listed, approximately 17% were seen once.

V usage is TRBV7-9 and J usage is TRBJ2-1; no reliable D call. This clonotype originated in a human donor who donated a stem cell graft to a child with acute myeloid leukemia. The sample here was PBMCs from the stem cell graft donor, taken from the stem cell graft. CDR3 loop: CASSLTGFSIDEQFF. In DNA, the CDR3 is TGTGCCAGCAGCTTAACCGGGTTTAGCATCGATGAGCAGTTCTTC.